What follows describes a single TCR beta chain. Its target is unknown. Trimming shortened V by 4 bases and J by 3 bases, and 10 bases separated the two germline ends. The CDR3 totals 12 residues. Germline V gene data show CDR1 as SQVTM and CDR2 as ANQGSEA. Repertoires were generated with immunoSEQ multiplex PCR, while TCRdb's copy carries only in-frame clones and drops some. The sample includes 550,000 to 700,000 clones, about three quarters of them seen just once. This sample is drawn from a study of shared clonotypes between healthy human individuals. Study-level background: Per donor, three plates held CD4 naive cells, three held CD4 memory, two held CD8 naive and one held CD8 memory.

The study, taken as a whole, reports: Four donors held about 5% of naive CD4 clonotypes in common. Relative to memory subsets, naive subsets generally showed larger estimated richness.

The J gene is TRBJ2-7, the V gene TRBV29-1; D gene uncertain. The sample comprised memory CD4+ T cells sorted from blood. Subset meaning: CD45RA-negative fraction. The TCR comes from a woman in her 30s in good health. The CDR3 nucleotides read TGCAGCGTTGGTGAGGCTATCTACGAGCAGTACTTC. The encoded protein is CSVGEAIYEQYF.